One sample yielded the 18 T cell receptor beta chains listed below, sequenced in a study of blood T cell repertoires in COVID-19. Assay used: immunoSEQ multiplex PCR; TCRdb lists only in-frame clones, some missing. The sample consists of approximately 500,000 clones, about 88% of them appearing once. The material sequenced was peripheral blood. Every receptor here comes from a woman in her forties or fifties with COVID-19, enrolled during active disease.

V usage is TRBV7-6 and J usage is TRBJ2-5; D is perhaps TRBD1 (6 bases). The CDR3 covers 15 residues. The germline V gene encodes CDR1 SGHVS and CDR2 FNYEAQ. The V and J ends lost 0 bases and 2 bases respectively, with 10 bases between them. The CDR3 DNA follows: TGTGCCAGCAGCTTAGCGGGGACATTACAAGAGACCCAGTACTTC. Its protein is CASSLAGTLQETQYF. Combining the CDR3 with reference TRBV7-6 and TRBJ2-5 gives the whole variable domain GAGVSQSPRYKVTKRGQDVALRCDPISGHVSLYWYRQALGQGPEFLTYFNYEAQQDKSGLPNDRFSAERPEGSISTLTIQRTEQRDSAMYRCASSLAGTLQETQYFGPGTRLLVL.

The chain carries TRBV5-4 and TRBJ2-7; 8 positions agree with TRBD1. V lost 0 bases and J lost 3; bases outside the gene matches: 14. The V gene's germline CDR1 is SGHNT and CDR2 YYREEE (reference sequence). The CDR3 contains 18 residues. The chain's CDR3 is CASSLGAGGPTTLYEQYF. As DNA, the CDR3 is TGTGCCAGCAGCTTGGGTGCAGGGGGCCCGACCACTCTCTACGAGCAGTACTTC.

This clone has just one count. The gene calls are TRBV5-5 and TRBJ2-1; D may be TRBD1 (5 bases). The CDR3 is made up of 16 amino acids. With 4 bases removed from V and 5 bases from J, the gap between germline ends came to 19 bases. From germline, CDR1 is SGHKS and CDR2 YYEKEE (reference sequence). Here the CDR3 reads CASSPSRVTENNEQFF. DNA for the CDR3: TGTGCCAGCAGCCCCTCAAGGGTGACAGAAAACAATGAGCAGTTCTTC.

The chain is built from TRBV6-5 and TRBJ1-5, with 9 bases that match TRBD1. Germline lookup yields CDR1 MNHEY and CDR2 SVGAGI. The trim removed 8 bases at V and 6 bases at J, leaving 5 bases unmatched. The CDR3 loop spans 13 amino acids. The CDR3 loop reads CASSGTGIQPQHF. CDR3 in DNA: TGTGCCAGCTCCGGGACAGGGATTCAGCCCCAGCATTTT.

The chain employs TRBV7-3 and TRBJ1-6, with TRBD1 as a possible D gene (6 bases). This CDR3 has 14 residues. Germline-derived CDR1 and CDR2 are SGHTA and FQGTGA. The V and J ends lost 5 bases and 7 bases respectively, with 12 bases between them. CDR3 amino acids: CASSVDGQNSPLHF. CDR3 DNA sequence: TGTGCCAGCAGCGTGGACGGACAGAATTCACCCCTCCACTTT.

The rearrangement uses TRBV6-5 and TRBJ2-1; D may be TRBD2 (6 bases). This CDR3 has 12 residues. Between the trimmed V and J ends, which lost 11 bases and 3 bases, there was a span of 11 bases. The germline gives CDR1 MNHEY, CDR2 SVGAGI. The DNA for the CDR3 is TGTGCCTCGCGGGAAATCTACAATGAGCAGTTCTTC. It is translated as CASREIYNEQFF.

The chain carries TRBV6-1 and TRBJ1-1, with TRBD1 matching over 11 bases. Germline V gives CDR1 MNHNS, CDR2 SASEGT. The CDR3 length is 15 residues. V trimming: 3 bases; J trimming: 6 bases; junction bases outside the gene matches: 6. The CDR3 loop is CASSDPWTGGPEAFF. As DNA, the CDR3 is TGTGCCAGCAGTGACCCCTGGACAGGGGGCCCTGAAGCTTTCTTT.

As regards this clone: The identical CDR3 is also encoded by other nucleotide sequences in the sample. The chain combines TRBV5-1 with TRBJ2-1; the match to TRBD1 covers 11 bases. Germline V CDR1 and CDR2: SGHRS, YFSETQ. The CDR3 runs 14 residues. After removal of 2 bases from V and 9 bases from J, the junction contained 4 bases not matched to a gene. DNA of the CDR3: TGCGCCAGCAGCTTAGGACAGGGGGCCGGTGAGCAGTTCTTC. Translation gives CASSLGQGAGEQFF.

This clone was seen only once. The J gene is TRBJ1-2, the V gene TRBV6-1; 8 nucleotides line up with TRBD1. With V trimmed by 4 bases and J by 4 bases, 11 bases remained unmatched. The germline V gene encodes CDR1 MNHNS and CDR2 SASEGT. The CDR3 extends over 16 amino acids. The DNA for the CDR3 is TGTGCCAGCAGTGCCCTAGGACAGGGCCCGGGCTATGGCTACACCTTC. Protein product: CASSALGQGPGYGYTF.

The CDR3 DNA is TGTGCCAGCAGTGAAAGTCAGGGGGAAGAGCAGTACTTC. Translating gives CASSESQGEEQYF. The V and J genes are TRBV6-1 and TRBJ2-7, with 7 bases matching TRBD1. Trimming cost V 2 bases and J 7 bases; bases outside gene matches: 5. The CDR3 has 13 residues. Germline V gene lookup returns CDR1 MNHNS and CDR2 SASEGT.

The rearrangement joins TRBV28 to TRBJ2-3; 8 bases are a match to TRBD2. The CDR3 consists of 17 residues. J gave up 4 bases and V 7 bases, and 16 bases lay outside the gene matches. Germline CDR1 reads MDHEN; CDR2 reads SYDVKM. The DNA for the CDR3 is TGTGCCAGCAACCCATCCCTCGGGGGGGGGAAACCAGATACGCAGTATTTT. Its protein product is CASNPSLGGGKPDTQYF.

The chain couples TRBV12-3 or TRBV12-4 to TRBJ2-2; D gene ambiguous. This CDR3 region has 13 residues. Trimming left V 8 bases short and J 1 base short, with 8 bases between. The DNA for the CDR3 is TGTGCCAGCCGGCCGGGGAACACCGGGGAGCTGTTTTTT. Residues: CASRPGNTGELFF.

This clone was observed a few times. The chain joins TRBV7-2 to TRBJ1-3; the match to TRBD1 covers 7 bases. The V gene's germline CDR1 is SGHTA and CDR2 FQGNSA. The length of the CDR3 is 14 residues. Germline trimming cut 5 bases from V and 2 bases from J; bases unmatched to any gene: 3. The CDR3 DNA is TGTGCCAGCAGCGAGACAGGGACTGGAAACACCATATATTTT. The encoded protein is CASSETGTGNTIYF. The variable domain in full, completed from reference TRBV7-2 and TRBJ1-3, reads GAGVSQSPSNKVTEKGKDVELRCDPISGHTALYWYRQSLGQGLEFLIYFQGNSAPDKSGLPSDRFSAERTGGSVSTLTIQRTQQEDSAVYLCASSETGTGNTIYFGEGSWLTVV.

The rearrangement links TRBV4-1 to TRBJ1-2, with D possibly matching TRBD1 (6 bases). There are 17 residues in the CDR3. The germline V gene encodes CDR1 MGHRA and CDR2 YSYEKL. V gave up 4 bases and J gave up 2 bases, with 20 bases separating them. This CDR3 reads CASSRWSYRETNYGYTF. CDR3 DNA sequence: TGCGCCAGCAGCCGATGGTCATACAGGGAGACCAACTATGGCTACACCTTC.

V and J are TRBV7-8 and TRBJ2-5; D perhaps matches TRBD2 (6 bases). The CDR3 contains 14 residues. CDR1 and CDR2 from the germline V gene are SGHVS and FQNEAQ. The V end lost 5 bases, the J end lost 5 bases, and 15 bases lay between the germline ends. Here the CDR3 reads CASSPIGGMETQYF. DNA for the CDR3: TGTGCCAGCAGCCCGATTGGGGGGATGGAGACCCAGTACTTC.

The genes are TRBV4-2 and TRBJ2-7; TRBD2 matches 8 bases. This CDR3 comprises 16 residues. Trimming cost V 4 bases and J 2 bases; bases outside gene matches: 10. The germline V gene has CDR1 LGHNA and CDR2 YNFKEQ. Written as DNA, the CDR3 is TGTGCCAGCAGCCTCCATAGCGGGGCAGCAACCTACGAGCAGTACTTC. As protein: CASSLHSGAATYEQYF.

V gene TRBV5-6 combines with J gene TRBJ2-1, with D maybe TRBD1 (5 bases). The V end lost 0 bases, the J end lost 4 bases, and 14 bases lay between the germline ends. The V gene's germline CDR1 is SGHDT and CDR2 YYEEEE. The CDR3 covers 16 residues. The CDR3 coding sequence is TGTGCCAGCAGCTTGGCGGTGGGGCATGAGTACAATGAGCAGTTCTTC. This codes for CASSLAVGHEYNEQFF.

This clone was seen once. This chain joins TRBV5-4 and TRBJ2-2; 9 bases fit TRBD1. The CDR3 totals 16 residues. The junction had 5 bases not matched to a gene; V was cut back by 0 bases and J by 5 bases. The germline V gene has CDR1 SGHNT and CDR2 YYREEE (reference sequence). The CDR3 DNA follows: TGTGCCAGCAGCTTGGCCGGGACAGGGATGACCGGGGAGCTGTTTTTT. Protein product: CASSLAGTGMTGELFF.